The 5 T cell receptor beta chains reported below all come from one sample, sequenced in a study of cytomegalovirus exposure and HLA in healthy donors. Method: immunoSEQ multiplex PCR; TCRdb's copy keeps in-frame clones and lacks some. The sample holds approximately 220,000 clones, approximately 87% seen once. The specimen sequenced was PBMCs. These receptor sequences come from a man between 18 and 29 years old in good health and CMV-seronegative.

This clone came up once. The chain combines TRBV18 with TRBJ2-3; the D gene is possibly TRBD1 (6 bases). V lost 6 bases to trimming and J lost 2 bases, with 9 bases between them. CDR1 is KGHSH, CDR2 LQKENI, per germline. The CDR3 length is 13 residues. The CDR3 coding sequence is TGTGCCAGCTCTCGGGACATCACAGATACGCAGTATTTT. The encoded protein is CASSRDITDTQYF.

The rearrangement uses TRBV7-2 and TRBJ2-1; the D gene is possibly TRBD2 (6 bases). Germline V lookup: CDR1 SGHTA, CDR2 FQGNSA. V lost 1 base to trimming and J lost 4 bases, with 11 bases between them. The CDR3 is 15 residues long. The CDR3 nucleotides are TGTGCCAGCAGCTTAGTCGGGACTTCTTACAATGAGCAGTTCTTC. This translates into CASSLVGTSYNEQFF.

The chain employs TRBV27 and TRBJ2-2; D may be TRBD2 (7 bases). The CDR3 runs to 15 residues. The V end lost 6 bases, the J end lost 4 bases, and 15 bases lay between the germline ends. Germline V CDR1 and CDR2: MNHEY, SMNVEV (reference sequence). CDR3 nucleotides: TGTGCCAGCAGGCCGACGGGGGGCTCCACCGGGGAGCTGTTTTTT. Amino acid sequence: CASRPTGGSTGELFF.

This clone showed up just a few times. This chain uses TRBV5-1 with TRBJ2-7; D perhaps matches TRBD2 (5 bases). The ends were cut back, 0 bases at V and 9 bases at J, with 7 bases in the middle. There are 11 residues in the CDR3. Germline V gives CDR1 SGHRS, CDR2 YFSETQ. The CDR3 spells CASSLGLAQYF. The CDR3 DNA sequence: TGCGCCAGCAGCTTGGGGCTAGCGCAGTACTTC.

The chain is built from TRBV5-4 and TRBJ2-7, with 7 bases that match TRBD2. Germline V CDR1 and CDR2: SGHNT, YYREEE (reference sequence). The ends lost 1 base at V and 0 bases at J; junction bases unmatched: 7. The CDR3 contains 16 residues. The CDR3 coding sequence is TGTGCCAGCAGCTTGTATCCCCGCGGGAGCTCCTACGAGCAGTACTTC. It is translated as CASSLYPRGSSYEQYF.